A selection of T cell receptor beta chains follows, all from one sample in a study of Ad26.COV2.S vaccination and SARS-CoV-2 variants. The assay was immunoSEQ multiplex PCR, and TCRdb's table has in-frame clones only and misses some. Seen here are roughly 350,000 clones, approximately 86% observed once, and the top ten hold roughly a tenth. The input for sequencing was peripheral blood, taken in a trial of Ad26.COV2.S vaccine versus placebo. The origin of the receptors is a person between 18 and 59 years old who received the Ad26.COV2.S COVID-19 vaccine or a placebo. Both conserved end residues are part of each CDR3. D genes are given only for firm matches. The listing skips clone size in some rows; elsewhere it reads once, few, many or a size class.

V	D	size	length	J	DNA	CDR3
TRBV5-6	-	-	12	TRBJ2-4	TGTGCCAGCAGCCCCGGTGGAAACATTCAGTACTTC	CASSPGGNIQYF
TRBV7-9	-	-	15	TRBJ1-4	TGTGCCAGCAGCTCCTTGGACAGAGGGAATGAAAAACTGTTTTTT	CASSSLDRGNEKLFF
TRBV4-3	TRBD2	-	17	TRBJ2-7	TGCGCCAGCAGCCAAATGGGACTAGCGGGAGACTTCGGCGAGCAGTACTTC	CASSQMGLAGDFGEQYF
TRBV3-1/TRBV3-2	-	-	15	TRBJ2-5	TGTGCCAGCAGCCATAATTATGGCGGGGTGCGGACCCAGTACTTC	CASSHNYGGVRTQYF
TRBV27	-	-	13	TRBJ2-7	TGTGCCAGCAGTTTCCTCCTAGGGTACGAGCAGTACTTC	CASSFLLGYEQYF
TRBV3-1/TRBV3-2	-	once	13	TRBJ2-7	TGTGCCAGCAGCTGGGGAGGACCCTACGAGCAGTACTTC	CASSWGGPYEQYF
TRBV3-1/TRBV3-2	-	-	13	TRBJ1-1	TGTGCCAGCAGCCGTCAGGGGAACACTGAAGCTTTCTTT	CASSRQGNTEAFF
TRBV5-5	TRBD1	-	15	TRBJ2-7	TGTGCCAGCAGCTTGTTAGGACAGGGCTCCTACGAGCAGTACTTC	CASSLLGQGSYEQYF
TRBV12-3/TRBV12-4	-	-	13	TRBJ1-1	TGTGCCAGCAGTTCTCTCTCGGGACGTGAAGCTTTCTTT	CASSSLSGREAFF
TRBV12-3/TRBV12-4	TRBD1	few	11	TRBJ1-4	TGTGCCAGCGGACTCGACAGGGAACTGTTTTTT	CASGLDRELFF
TRBV7-9	TRBD1	once	15	TRBJ1-1	TGTGCCAGCAGCTTTGACAGGGGGCTCGGCGAACTAGGTTTCTTT	CASSFDRGLGELGFF
TRBV5-1	-	-	15	TRBJ1-4	TGCGCCAGCAGCTTGGTTCGGGAGGTAGATGAAAAACTGTTTTTT	CASSLVREVDEKLFF
TRBV5-4	-	-	14	TRBJ1-2	TGTGCCAGCAGCTTGAGCGACACCGAGGGCGGCTACACCTTC	CASSLSDTEGGYTF
TRBV12-3/TRBV12-4	-	-	12	TRBJ2-5	TGTGCCAGCACCAGACCCGGGGAGACCCAGTACTTC	CASTRPGETQYF
TRBV28	-	-	13	TRBJ2-7	TGTGCCAGCAGTTTAGACGTAAGCTACGAGCAGTACTTC	CASSLDVSYEQYF
TRBV18	TRBD1	-	15	TRBJ2-3	TGTGCCAGCTCACCCGGGACAGGGGGCGCGGATACGCAGTATTTT	CASSPGTGGADTQYF
TRBV4-3	-	-	15	TRBJ1-5	TGCGCCAGCAGCCAAGATGCGCAAATCAATCAGCCCCAGCATTTT	CASSQDAQINQPQHF
TRBV7-9	TRBD1	-	17	TRBJ1-2	TGTGCCAGCAGCTTGGAGGGACAGGGAGCAGCTAACTATGGCTACACCTTC	CASSLEGQGAANYGYTF
TRBV4-1	TRBD2	-	15	TRBJ2-1	TGCGCCAGCAGCCACCGAGCGGGACCCTACAATGAGCAGTTCTTC	CASSHRAGPYNEQFF
TRBV27	-	-	13	TRBJ1-5	TGTGCCAGCAGCGGAGACAGCAATCAGCCCCAGCATTTT	CASSGDSNQPQHF
TRBV18	TRBD1	-	14	TRBJ2-7	TGTGCCAGCTCACCCGGGACAGGGGCCTACGAGCAGTACTTC	CASSPGTGAYEQYF
TRBV9	-	once	15	TRBJ2-2	TGTGCCAGCAGCGTAGAGGGGACGAACACCGGGGAGCTGTTTTTT	CASSVEGTNTGELFF
TRBV6-2/TRBV6-3	-	once	14	TRBJ2-7	TGTGCCAGCAGTTACAGGCGGGAAGCCGACGAGCAGTACTTC	CASSYRREADEQYF
TRBV25-1	-	-	11	TRBJ2-3	TGTGCCAGCAGTTTGGGGGATACGCAGTATTTT	CASSLGDTQYF
TRBV7-3	TRBD2	-	19	TRBJ2-7	TGTGCCAGCAGCTTCGCGGGACTAGCGGGCGCATCCGTTGAGGACGAGCAGTACTTC	CASSFAGLAGASVEDEQYF
TRBV11-2	TRBD2	-	14	TRBJ2-1	TGTGCCAGCAGCGGGACTAGCGCCTACAATGAGCAGTTCTTC	CASSGTSAYNEQFF
TRBV5-1	TRBD1	-	14	TRBJ2-2	TGCGCCAGCAGCGCGGGACAGGGAACCGGGGAGCTGTTTTTT	CASSAGQGTGELFF